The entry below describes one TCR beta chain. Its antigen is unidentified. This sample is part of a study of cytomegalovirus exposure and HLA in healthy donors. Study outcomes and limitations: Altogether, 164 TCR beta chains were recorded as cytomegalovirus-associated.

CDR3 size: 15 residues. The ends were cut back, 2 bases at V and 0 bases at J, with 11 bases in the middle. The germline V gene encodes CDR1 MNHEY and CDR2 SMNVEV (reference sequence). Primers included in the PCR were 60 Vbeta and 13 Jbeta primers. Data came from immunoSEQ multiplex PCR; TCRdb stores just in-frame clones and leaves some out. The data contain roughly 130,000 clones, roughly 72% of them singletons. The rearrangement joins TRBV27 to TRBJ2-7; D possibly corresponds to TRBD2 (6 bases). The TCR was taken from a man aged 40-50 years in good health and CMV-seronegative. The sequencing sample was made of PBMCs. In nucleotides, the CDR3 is TGTGCCAGCAGTTTAGAGGCGGGACTCTCCTACGAGCAGTACTTC. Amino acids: CASSLEAGLSYEQYF.